This entry describes one T cell receptor (beta chain). As yet, its antigen is unknown. This sample is drawn from a study of cytomegalovirus exposure and HLA in healthy donors. Overall study findings and caveats: Some V segments could not be told apart, so they were left out, TRBV6-2 and TRBV6-3 among them. Judged likely to be a sequencing artifact was a cluster of highly shared sequence variants.

Participants comprised healthy donors of bone marrow. Germline CDR1 is SQVTM and CDR2 is ANQGSEA. CDR3 length: 14 residues. V lost 3 bases and J lost 5, with 14 bases in between. PCR used 60 Vbeta primers and 13 Jbeta primers. Only in-frame clones appear in the TCRdb table, and some are missing; sequencing was by immunoSEQ multiplex PCR. The listing records about 64,000 clones. Sequenced: PBMCs. The source of this sequence is a young woman in good health and CMV-seronegative. The chain recombines TRBV29-1 with TRBJ2-1, with TRBD2 as a possible D gene (6 bases). Here the CDR3 reads CSVEEDGSDNEQFF. In DNA, the CDR3 is TGCAGCGTTGAGGAGGACGGGAGCGACAATGAGCAGTTCTTC.